This T cell receptor beta chain appears in the sequencing data of a study of blood T cell repertoires in COVID-19. Per the germline V gene, CDR1 is MNHEY and CDR2 is SMNVEV (reference sequence). CDR3 length: 14 residues. V lost 6 bases, J lost 3 bases, and 7 bases stayed unmatched. The sample holds a few counts of this clone. Assay: immunoSEQ multiplex PCR; the TCRdb copy retains only in-frame clones and omits some. The data show 98,000 or so clones, around 90% seen once. The sequence derives from a man between 60 and 75 years old with COVID-19, enrolled during active disease. The chain employs TRBV27 and TRBJ2-7, with 8 bases matching TRBD2. The specimen sequenced was peripheral blood. The CDR3, as DNA: TGTGCCAGCAGCCCTAGAGCGGGAGACTACGAGCAGTACTTC. Translated, it gives CASSPRAGDYEQYF.